A single sample gave rise to the 5 T cell receptor beta chains below, sequenced in a study of cytomegalovirus exposure and HLA in healthy donors. It was with 60 Vbeta and 13 Jbeta primers that the PCR ran. Assay: immunoSEQ multiplex PCR; the TCRdb copy retains only in-frame clones and omits some. The sample lists about 43,000 clones, roughly half occurring once. Source material: PBMCs. The receptors come from a man aged 60-69 years in good health and CMV-seronegative.

CDR3 region: CASSHSSGRGAKNIQYF. The CDR3, as DNA: TGTGCCAGCAGCCACAGTAGCGGGAGAGGGGCCAAAAACATTCAGTACTTC. The rearrangement joins TRBV7-2 to TRBJ2-4; 9 bases map to TRBD2. CDR3 length equals 17 residues. V lost 5 bases and J lost 1; bases outside the gene matches: 9. In germline, CDR1 is SGHTA, CDR2 FQGNSA.

This chain joins TRBV7-2 and TRBJ2-7; D might be TRBD2 (5 bases). This CDR3 contains 12 residues. Germline V gene data show CDR1 as SGHTA and CDR2 as FQGNSA. V was clipped by 5 bases and J by 4 bases, with 9 bases between them. In DNA form, the CDR3 reads TGTGCCAGCAGCCCTGACTATTACGAGCAGTACTTC. The encoded protein is CASSPDYYEQYF.

A few counts support this clone. CDR3 bases: TGCGCCAGCAGCTGGGACAGCACTCACTATGGCTACACCTTC. Its translation is CASSWDSTHYGYTF. The chain couples TRBV5-1 to TRBJ1-2; 7 bases are shared with TRBD1. The CDR3 is 14 amino acids. Germline CDR1 reads SGHRS; CDR2 reads YFSETQ. The ends lost 3 bases at V and 3 bases at J; junction bases unmatched: 5.

The chain uses TRBV10-3 and TRBJ2-1; possibly TRBD2 for D (5 bases). The CDR3 is 12 residues long. The germline CDR1 and CDR2 sequences are ENHRY and SYGVKD. V was clipped by 5 bases and J by 8 bases, with 10 bases between them. The CDR3 coding sequence is TGTGCCATCAGTCGGACTGGGCATGAGCAGTTCTTC. As protein: CAISRTGHEQFF.

J is TRBJ2-2 and V is TRBV5-1, with D unclear. Germline V lookup: CDR1 SGHRS, CDR2 YFSETQ. CDR3 length: 14 amino acids. V gave up 4 bases and J gave up 1 base, with 8 bases separating them. This chain's CDR3 is CASSPGGNTGELFF. In nucleotides, the CDR3 is TGCGCCAGCAGCCCGGGTGGGAACACCGGGGAGCTGTTTTTT.